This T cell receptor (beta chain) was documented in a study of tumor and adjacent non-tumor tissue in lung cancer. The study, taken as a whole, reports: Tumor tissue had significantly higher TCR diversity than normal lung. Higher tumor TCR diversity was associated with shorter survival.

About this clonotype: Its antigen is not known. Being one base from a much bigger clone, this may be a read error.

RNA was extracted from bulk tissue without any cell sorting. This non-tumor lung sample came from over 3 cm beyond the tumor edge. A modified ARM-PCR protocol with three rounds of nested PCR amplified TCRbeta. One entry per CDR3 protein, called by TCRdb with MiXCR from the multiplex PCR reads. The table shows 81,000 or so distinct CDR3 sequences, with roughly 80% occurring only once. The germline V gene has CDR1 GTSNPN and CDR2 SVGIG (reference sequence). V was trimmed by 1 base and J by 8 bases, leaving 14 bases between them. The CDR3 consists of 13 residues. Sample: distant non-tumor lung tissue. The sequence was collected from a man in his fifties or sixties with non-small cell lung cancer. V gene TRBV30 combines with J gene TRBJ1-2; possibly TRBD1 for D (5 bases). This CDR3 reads CAWSESGTSGYTF. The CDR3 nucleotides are TGTGCCTGGAGTGAGTCCGGGACGTCCGGCTACACCTTC.